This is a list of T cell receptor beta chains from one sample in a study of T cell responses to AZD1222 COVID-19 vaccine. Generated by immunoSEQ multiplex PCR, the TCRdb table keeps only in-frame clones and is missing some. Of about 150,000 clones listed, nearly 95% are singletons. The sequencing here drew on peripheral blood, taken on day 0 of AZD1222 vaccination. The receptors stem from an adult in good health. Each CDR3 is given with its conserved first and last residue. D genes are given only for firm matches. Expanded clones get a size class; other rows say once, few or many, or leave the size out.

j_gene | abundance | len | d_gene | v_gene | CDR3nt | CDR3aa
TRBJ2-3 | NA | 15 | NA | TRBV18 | TGTGCCAGCTCACCACCGACAGGAAACACAGATACGCAGTATTTT | CASSPPTGNTDTQYF
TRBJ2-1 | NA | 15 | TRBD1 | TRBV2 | TGTGCCAGCAGTGGTACCGGGACAGGTTACAATGAGCAGTTCTTC | CASSGTGTGYNEQFF
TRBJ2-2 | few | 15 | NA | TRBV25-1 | TGTGCCAGCAGTGAATCCCCTGCGAACACCGGGGAGCTGTTTTTT | CASSESPANTGELFF
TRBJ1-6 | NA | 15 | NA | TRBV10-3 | TGTGCCATCAGTTTGTCCGGACCGGGGAATTCACCCCTCCACTTT | CAISLSGPGNSPLHF
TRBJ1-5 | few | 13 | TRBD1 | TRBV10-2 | TGCGCCAGCGCCAGGGGACAGAATCAGCCCCAGCATTTT | CASARGQNQPQHF
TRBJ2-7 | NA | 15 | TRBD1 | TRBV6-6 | TGTGCCAGCAAACCGGGACAGGGGGGCTTCTACGAGCAGTACTTC | CASKPGQGGFYEQYF
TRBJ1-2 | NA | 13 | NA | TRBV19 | TGTGCCAGCATGGACTTGGTGGGCTATGGCTACACCTTC | CASMDLVGYGYTF
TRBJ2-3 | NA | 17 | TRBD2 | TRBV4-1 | TGCGCCAGCAGCCAAGTAAAGTTACTAGCGGGTCGGGGCACGCAGTATTTT | CASSQVKLLAGRGTQYF
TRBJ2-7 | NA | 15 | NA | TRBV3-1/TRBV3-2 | TGTGCCAGCAGCCAAAGAGGAGGCAGCTCCTACGAGCAGTACTTC | CASSQRGGSSYEQYF
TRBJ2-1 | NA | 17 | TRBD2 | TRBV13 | TGTGCCAGCAGCCGAGGACTAGCGGGAGGGCCTGAGGATGAGCAGTTCTTC | CASSRGLAGGPEDEQFF
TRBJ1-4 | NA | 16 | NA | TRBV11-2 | TGTGCCAGCAGCCCGCAGCCAGGAAACCCTAATGAAAAACTGTTTTTT | CASSPQPGNPNEKLFF
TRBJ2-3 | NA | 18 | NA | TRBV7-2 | TGTGCCAGCAGCCCGCAACGACCTAATAATGCCGGCACAGATACGCAGTATTTT | CASSPQRPNNAGTDTQYF
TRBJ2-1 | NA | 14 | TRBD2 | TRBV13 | TGTGCCAGCACTAGCGGGAGCTCCTACAATGAGCAGTTCTTC | CASTSGSSYNEQFF
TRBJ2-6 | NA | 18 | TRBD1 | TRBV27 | TGTGCCAGCAGTTTACATTCCGGACAGGGGACTGGGGCCAACGTCCTGACTTTC | CASSLHSGQGTGANVLTF
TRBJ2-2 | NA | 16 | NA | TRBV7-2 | TGTGCCAGCAGCTTAGTGGCTAGTACACTCACCGGGGAGCTGTTTTTT | CASSLVASTLTGELFF
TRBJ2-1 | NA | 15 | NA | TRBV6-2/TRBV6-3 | TGTGCCAGCAGTTACGTCAGGGCCTCCTACAATGAGCAGTTCTTC | CASSYVRASYNEQFF
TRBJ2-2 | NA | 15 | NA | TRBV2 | TGTGCCAGCGAGGACGTCCTACGGGGCACCGGGGAGCTGTTTTTT | CASEDVLRGTGELFF
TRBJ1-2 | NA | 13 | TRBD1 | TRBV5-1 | TGCGCCAGCAGCCGGGACAGGGAAGATGGCTACACCTTC | CASSRDREDGYTF
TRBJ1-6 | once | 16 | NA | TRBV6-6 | TGTGCCAGCAGTTACTCCGGCACATCTTATAATTCACCCCTCCACTTT | CASSYSGTSYNSPLHF
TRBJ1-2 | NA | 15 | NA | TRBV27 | TGTGCCAGCAGTCCCGCACCGGGAGTAGGCTATGGCTACACCTTC | CASSPAPGVGYGYTF
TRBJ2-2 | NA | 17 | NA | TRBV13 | TGTGCCAGCAGCTTCGGACAGCTACTCATGAACACCGGGGAGCTGTTTTTT | CASSFGQLLMNTGELFF
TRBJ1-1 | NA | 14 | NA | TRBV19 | TGTGCCAGTAGTATTTCTACAGGGAACACTGAAGCTTTCTTT | CASSISTGNTEAFF
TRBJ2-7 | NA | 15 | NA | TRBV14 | TGTGCCAGCAGCCCAGCCGGACAGCGACCCTACGAGCAGTACTTC | CASSPAGQRPYEQYF
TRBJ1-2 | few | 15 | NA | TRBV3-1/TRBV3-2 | TGTGCCAGCAGCCCTTCTTGGACGGGAAACTATGGCTACACCTTC | CASSPSWTGNYGYTF
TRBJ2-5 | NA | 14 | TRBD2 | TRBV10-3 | TGTGCCATCAGTTCCCCAGGGAGGGAAGAGACCCAGTACTTC | CAISSPGREETQYF
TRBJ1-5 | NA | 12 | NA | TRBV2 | TGTGCCAGCAAAGGGGATTATCAGCCCCAGCATTTT | CASKGDYQPQHF
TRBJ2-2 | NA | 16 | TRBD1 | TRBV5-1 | TGCGCCAGCAGCCCCATTGGACAGGGGGCTACCGGGGAGCTGTTTTTT | CASSPIGQGATGELFF
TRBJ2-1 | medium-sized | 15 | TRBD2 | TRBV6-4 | TGTGCCAGCAGTGACTCGCCGGGAGGGTACAATGAGCAGTTCTTC | CASSDSPGGYNEQFF
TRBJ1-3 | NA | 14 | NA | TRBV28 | TGTGCCAGCAGTTTAGGCGACTCTGGAAACACCATATATTTT | CASSLGDSGNTIYF
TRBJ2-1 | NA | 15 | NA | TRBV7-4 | TGTGCCAGCAGCCCCGGGACTGGGGGCTACAATGAGCAGTTCTTC | CASSPGTGGYNEQFF
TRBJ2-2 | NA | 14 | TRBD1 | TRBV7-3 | TGTGCCAGCAGCACCGGGACAGGGGCCGGGGAGCTGTTTTTT | CASSTGTGAGELFF
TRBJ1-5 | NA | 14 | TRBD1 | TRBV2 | TGTGCCAGCAGTGAGGGGACAGGGTATCAGCCCCAGCATTTT | CASSEGTGYQPQHF
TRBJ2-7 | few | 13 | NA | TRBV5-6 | TGTGCCAGCAGCCTAACGGAGTCCTACGAGCAGTACTTC | CASSLTESYEQYF
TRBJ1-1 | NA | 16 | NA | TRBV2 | TGTGCCAGCAGTGCGGATGGGGGTCAGGGTCGGACTGAAGCTTTCTTT | CASSADGGQGRTEAFF
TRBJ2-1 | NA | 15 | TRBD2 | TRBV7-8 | TGTGCCAGCAGCTCTCTAGCGGGAGTCTACAATGAGCAGTTCTTC | CASSSLAGVYNEQFF
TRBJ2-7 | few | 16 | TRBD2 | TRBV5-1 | TGCGCCAGCAGCTTGGGACTAGCGGGAGGCTCCTACGAGCAGTACTTC | CASSLGLAGGSYEQYF
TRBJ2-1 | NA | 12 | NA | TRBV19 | TGTGCCAGTAATCAGGGATTGGATGAGCAGTTCTTC | CASNQGLDEQFF
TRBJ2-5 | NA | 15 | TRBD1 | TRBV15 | TGTGCCACCAGCAGAGAGGCAGGGGGCCAAGAGACCCAGTACTTC | CATSREAGGQETQYF
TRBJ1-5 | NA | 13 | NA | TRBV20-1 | TGCAGTGCTAGTCGGGGACGGGATCAGCCCCAGCATTTT | CSASRGRDQPQHF
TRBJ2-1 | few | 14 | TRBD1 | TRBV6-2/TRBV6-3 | TGTGCCAGCAGTTGGGACAGGGTGTTTAATGAGCAGTTCTTC | CASSWDRVFNEQFF
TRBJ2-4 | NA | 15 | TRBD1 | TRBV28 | TGTGCCAGCAGTTCAGGGGGCCGTGCCAAAAACATTCAGTACTTC | CASSSGGRAKNIQYF
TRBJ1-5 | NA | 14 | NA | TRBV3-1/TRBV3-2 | TGTGCCAGCAGCCAATTATCCGGTAATCAGCCCCAGCATTTT | CASSQLSGNQPQHF
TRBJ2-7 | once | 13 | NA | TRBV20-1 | TGCAGTGCTAGTGGGCTAGATTCCTACGAGCAGTACTTC | CSASGLDSYEQYF
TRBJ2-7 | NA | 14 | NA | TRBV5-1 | TGCGCCAGCAGCTTGGACTCAGAAGTGGGCGAGCAGTACTTC | CASSLDSEVGEQYF
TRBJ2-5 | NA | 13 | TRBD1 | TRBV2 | TGTGCCACCAGGACAGGGGAGGTGGAGACCCAGTACTTC | CATRTGEVETQYF
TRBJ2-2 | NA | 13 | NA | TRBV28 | TGTGCCAGCAGCAATACGTTAACCGGGGAGCTGTTTTTT | CASSNTLTGELFF
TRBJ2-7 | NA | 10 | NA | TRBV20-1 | TGCAGTGCTAGAGATAAGGAGCAGTACTTC | CSARDKEQYF
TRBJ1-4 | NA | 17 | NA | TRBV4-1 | TGCGCCAGCAGCCAACCGTACAGGGAAACAGCTAATGAAAAACTGTTTTTT | CASSQPYRETANEKLFF
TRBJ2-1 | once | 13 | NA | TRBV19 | TGTGCCAGTAGTATAGCCAGGGTAGATGAGCAGTTCTTC | CASSIARVDEQFF
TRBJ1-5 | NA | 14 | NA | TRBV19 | TGTGCCAGTAGTATCGGCGGGGGCGGACAGCCCCAGCATTTT | CASSIGGGGQPQHF
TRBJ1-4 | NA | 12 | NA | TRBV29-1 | TGCAGCGCCTCTTGGGGGAATGAAAAACTGTTTTTT | CSASWGNEKLFF
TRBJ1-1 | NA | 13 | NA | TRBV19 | TGTGCCAGTAGTATATGGGGGGTTTCTGAAGCTTTCTTT | CASSIWGVSEAFF